A selection of T cell receptor beta chains follows, all from one sample in a study of CD8+CD57+ T cells in acquired aplastic anemia. TCRdb independently ran MiXCR on the reads; one entry per CDR3 protein. The sample contains roughly 500,000 distinct CDR3 sequences, around 30% of which appear only once. What was sequenced was sorted CD4+, CD8+, or CD8+CD57+ T cells (not recorded which) from PBMCs. These receptors were collected from a human donor with aplastic anemia. Each CDR3 is given with its conserved first and last residue. Fields, in order: J gene, V gene, CDR3 protein.

J gene: TRBJ2-2
V gene: TRBV4-3
CDR3 protein: CASSQDLTFSNTGELFF

J gene: TRBJ1-5
V gene: TRBV25-1
CDR3 protein: CASSRSNQPQHF

J gene: TRBJ1-1
V gene: TRBV10-3
CDR3 protein: CAIRPGQPNTEAFF

J gene: TRBJ2-1
V gene: TRBV10-2
CDR3 protein: CASSIREESDEQFF

J gene: NA
V gene: TRBV19
CDR3 protein: CASTVGDSSSYEQFF

J gene: TRBJ2-5
V gene: TRBV2
CDR3 protein: CASSRKAGTSETRYF

J gene: TRBJ1-3
V gene: TRBV5-1
CDR3 protein: CASNHGGSAGNTIYF

J gene: TRBJ2-5
V gene: TRBV25-1
CDR3 protein: CASSELGTGIQETQYF

J gene: TRBJ1-6
V gene: TRBV6-2/TRBV6-3
CDR3 protein: CASSATASSYNSPLHF

J gene: TRBJ2-1
V gene: TRBV7-6
CDR3 protein: CASGVSGGYEQFF

J gene: TRBJ1-1
V gene: TRBV7-3
CDR3 protein: CASSPGWGTEAFF

J gene: TRBJ1-2
V gene: TRBV4-3
CDR3 protein: CASSQDLILGGTF

J gene: TRBJ2-1
V gene: TRBV7-3
CDR3 protein: CASSFGGDGAEQFF

J gene: TRBJ2-7
V gene: TRBV6-4
CDR3 protein: CASGRQQPYEQYF

J gene: TRBJ1-2
V gene: TRBV29-1
CDR3 protein: CSALDRENHGYTF

J gene: TRBJ2-5
V gene: TRBV25-1
CDR3 protein: CASSEFTVRETQYF

J gene: TRBJ2-7
V gene: TRBV20-1
CDR3 protein: CSAGGTGIGEQYF

J gene: TRBJ1-1
V gene: TRBV7-2
CDR3 protein: CASSLGGGRGEAFF

J gene: TRBJ2-1
V gene: TRBV25-1
CDR3 protein: CASSYLGLAGNNEQFF

J gene: TRBJ2-3
V gene: TRBV4-2
CDR3 protein: CASSQDMAGPDHTQYF

J gene: TRBJ2-7
V gene: TRBV10-1
CDR3 protein: CASSGSPGQPPDEQYF

J gene: TRBJ2-1
V gene: TRBV5-4
CDR3 protein: CASSFGLAREQFF

J gene: TRBJ1-6
V gene: TRBV20-1
CDR3 protein: CSARARLTRGADSPLHF

J gene: TRBJ2-5
V gene: TRBV29-1
CDR3 protein: CSVISGYNEQYF

J gene: TRBJ2-1
V gene: TRBV30
CDR3 protein: CAWSPTSGTNNEQFF

J gene: TRBJ1-2
V gene: TRBV7-2
CDR3 protein: CASSLAPGNGNYGYTF

J gene: TRBJ1-1
V gene: TRBV20-1
CDR3 protein: CSASIGTARNTEAFF

J gene: TRBJ2-5
V gene: TRBV25-1
CDR3 protein: CASSEGRQSVGEETQYF

J gene: TRBJ1-2
V gene: TRBV15
CDR3 protein: CATSRDNRAGYGYTF

J gene: TRBJ1-1
V gene: TRBV5-4
CDR3 protein: CASSLRKDAEAFF

J gene: TRBJ1-3
V gene: TRBV28
CDR3 protein: CASGTGSSGNTIYF

J gene: TRBJ1-3
V gene: TRBV10-3
CDR3 protein: CASSTRGGRSSGNTIYF

J gene: TRBJ2-1
V gene: TRBV24-1
CDR3 protein: CATRPSKYNEQFF

J gene: TRBJ1-5
V gene: TRBV25-1
CDR3 protein: CASRRQGHQPQHF

J gene: TRBJ1-3
V gene: TRBV19
CDR3 protein: CASSISNTIYF

J gene: TRBJ2-5
V gene: TRBV10-3
CDR3 protein: CAISGQETQYF

J gene: TRBJ1-2
V gene: TRBV7-3
CDR3 protein: CASSQHVQSPGSGYTF

J gene: TRBJ1-5
V gene: TRBV5-5
CDR3 protein: CASSPEGQLHQPQHF

J gene: TRBJ2-1
V gene: TRBV19
CDR3 protein: CASSILGVDEQFF

J gene: TRBJ1-2
V gene: TRBV29-1
CDR3 protein: CSVVGHGYTF

J gene: TRBJ2-6
V gene: TRBV11-2
CDR3 protein: CASSLEGWGANVLTF

J gene: TRBJ2-1
V gene: TRBV29-1
CDR3 protein: CSVGGTGGNEQFF

J gene: TRBJ2-1
V gene: TRBV15
CDR3 protein: CATSREGFPPYNEQFF

J gene: TRBJ2-2
V gene: TRBV3-1
CDR3 protein: CASRRTNGELFF

J gene: TRBJ1-1
V gene: TRBV10-3
CDR3 protein: CAISGPGRNTEAFF

J gene: TRBJ1-2
V gene: TRBV5-6
CDR3 protein: CASSLDGRPNYGYTF

J gene: TRBJ2-7
V gene: TRBV5-6
CDR3 protein: CASSFTRTGPQGEQYF

J gene: TRBJ2-2
V gene: TRBV11-2
CDR3 protein: CASRPARGSDNTGELFF

J gene: TRBJ1-1
V gene: TRBV19
CDR3 protein: CASSIPSRGGPQTEAFF

J gene: TRBJ2-7
V gene: TRBV10-1
CDR3 protein: CASSESANRGHEQYF

J gene: TRBJ2-7
V gene: TRBV7-7
CDR3 protein: CASSLTRFGEQYF